This T cell receptor beta chain was obtained from a study of blood T cell repertoires in COVID-19 (dated by TCRdb to 2018 to 2020). About the study as a whole: The collaborator samples originated in the United States, Italy and Spain and spanned the acute and convalescent phases of COVID-19. The prospective study material was composed of cDNA or gDNA derived from T cells, B-cell-depleted T cells, or PBMCs. Deeply sampled blood TCRbeta repertoires from subjects exposed to, actively infected with, or recovered from COVID-19 were included in the dataset. The repertoires were released in a freely available public database intended as a resource for research on the immune response to SARS-CoV-2. Samples came from the ongoing ImmuneRACE study (first 160 participants) plus 1,254 subjects from 6 global collaborators. Nearly every sample came with metadata listing a de-identified subject ID, COVID-19 status, age in years and sex. Where available, HLA class I and class II types were taken from metadata supplied by the sample provider and were not determined by assay-based typing.

The immunoSEQ Assay, a bias-controlled multiplex PCR, was used to amplify TCRbeta CDR3 regions from genomic DNA. As for the original processing: Within the assay, amplification of reference gene primers was used to estimate how many nucleated cells each sample contained. Sequence reads were collapsed and filtered to measure the absolute abundance of every unique TCRbeta CDR3 rearrangement. For each sample, productive Simpson clonality was calculated as the square root of Simpson's diversity index over productive rearrangements. TCRdb stores this immuneACCESS table with in-frame sequences only. Part of the clones is absent; in the studies checked, under half of the shortfall reflects unresolved V genes, and no reason is known for the rest. From that table come the V and J calls and clone size; the DNA was used to work out D and trimming. The sample includes about 180,000 clones, with 82% observed a single time. Of the sample, less than 20% is held by the ten largest clones.

Broad study findings and their caveats: How much clinical and demographic metadata was included differed by source and by participant, and the metadata was provided uncurated.

The table lists this clone with a few counts. No antigen is known for it. The record has no base qualities; no much larger clone is one base away. The germline V gene (reference sequence) provides CDR1 LNHNV and CDR2 YYDKDF. Inclusive of the bounding cysteine and phenylalanine, the CDR3 is 12 residues long. Kept here is only the CDR3 DNA, which spans 36 bases and is read in frame from base 1. The V end loses 5 bases and the J end loses 5 bases, and a stretch of 8 bases separates them. Enrolling through a virtual design, the prospective study's participants ranged in age from roughly 18 to 100 years and lived across roughly 24 United States geographic areas. In the prospective study, cohorts were assigned on the basis of participant-reported clinical history obtained from a screening survey and a study questionnaire. Recovered participants in ImmuneRACE Cohort 3 were defined by two consecutive negative NP/OP PCR tests, clearance by a healthcare professional, or resolution of symptoms. Mobile phlebotomists in the prospective study collected whole blood, serum and a nasopharyngeal or oropharyngeal swab from every participant. Additional blood draws and questionnaires over a roughly two-month period could optionally be provided by prospective study participants. Prospective study blood samples were shipped either frozen or at room temperature before DNA extraction.

Recombination linked TRBV15 to TRBJ2-3; the D gene is possibly TRBD2, with 5 bases matching. The receptor was derived from a man aged 60 to 75 who had recovered from COVID-19. Sequencing input: PBMCs or T cells enriched from blood (not recorded which). The bases read TGTGCCACCAGCTGGACTGGAGATACGCAGTATTTT. It encodes CATSWTGDTQYF. Joined to the reference TRBV15 and TRBJ2-3 proteins, this CDR3 gives the full variable domain: DAMVIQNPRYQVTQFGKPVTLSCSQTLNHNVMYWYQQKSSQAPKLLFHYYDKDFNNEADTPDNFQSRRPNTSFCFLDIRSPGLGDTAMYLCATSWTGDTQYFGPGTRLTVL.